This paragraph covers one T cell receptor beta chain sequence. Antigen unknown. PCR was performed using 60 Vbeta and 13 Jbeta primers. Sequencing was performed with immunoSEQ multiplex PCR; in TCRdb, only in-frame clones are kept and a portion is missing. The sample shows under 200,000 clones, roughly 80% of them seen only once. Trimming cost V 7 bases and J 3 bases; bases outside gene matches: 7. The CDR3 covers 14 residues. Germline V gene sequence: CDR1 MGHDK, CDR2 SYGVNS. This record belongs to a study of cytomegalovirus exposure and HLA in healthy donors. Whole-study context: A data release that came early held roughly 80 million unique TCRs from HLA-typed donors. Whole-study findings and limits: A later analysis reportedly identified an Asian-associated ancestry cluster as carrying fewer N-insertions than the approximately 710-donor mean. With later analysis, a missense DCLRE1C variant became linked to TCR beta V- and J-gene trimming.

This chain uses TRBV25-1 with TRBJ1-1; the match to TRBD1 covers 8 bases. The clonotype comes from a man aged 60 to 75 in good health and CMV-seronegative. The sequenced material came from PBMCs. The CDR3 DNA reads TGTGCCAGCAAGGGACAGGCAAGGGACACTGAAGCTTTCTTT. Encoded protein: CASKGQARDTEAFF.